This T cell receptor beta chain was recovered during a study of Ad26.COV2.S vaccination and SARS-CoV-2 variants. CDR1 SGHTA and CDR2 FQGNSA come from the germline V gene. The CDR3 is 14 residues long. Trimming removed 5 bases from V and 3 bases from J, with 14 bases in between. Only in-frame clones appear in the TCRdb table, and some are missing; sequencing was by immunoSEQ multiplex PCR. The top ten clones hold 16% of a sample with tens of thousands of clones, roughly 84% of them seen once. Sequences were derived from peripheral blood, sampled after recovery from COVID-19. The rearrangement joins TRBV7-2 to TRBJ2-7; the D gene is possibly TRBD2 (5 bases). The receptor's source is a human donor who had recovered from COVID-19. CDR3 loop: CASSPFALDYEQYF. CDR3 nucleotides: TGTGCCAGCAGCCCATTTGCACTAGACTACGAGCAGTACTTC.